This T cell receptor beta chain was observed in a study of beta chain features in type 1 diabetes. Whole-study results and caveats: A moderate, significant TCRB CDR3 shortening appeared in type 1 diabetes across four CD4+ subsets.

As to this clone: Its matching antigen is unknown.

Using CD45RO/CCR7/CD25/CD127/CD95/CD27, CD4+ naive, central memory, regulatory and stem cell-like memory cells were sorted. Of the isolated RNA, all was reverse transcribed, and so the sequenced material was expressed TCRB transcripts. The protocol was immunoSEQ multiplex PCR, while the TCRdb copy is restricted to in-frame clones and leaves out a portion. The sample has around 180,000 clones, around 7.8% seen once. Between the trimmed V and J ends, which lost 3 bases and 3 bases, there was a span of 9 bases. The CDR3 is 14 residues long. CDR1 is KGHSH, CDR2 LQKENI, per germline. This sequence joins TRBV18 and TRBJ2-4; D gene ambiguous. This TCR came from a woman aged 40 to 50 with type 1 diabetes. Material: central memory CD4+ T cells from blood. Written as DNA, the CDR3 is TGTGCCAGCTCACCTTCGAGTAGCAAAAACATTCAGTACTTC. This codes for CASSPSSSKNIQYF.